The 3 T cell receptor beta chains below were found in one sample sequenced in a study of response to subunit inactivated influenza vaccine. TCRdb ran MiXCR on the RT-PCR reads and lists one entry per CDR3 protein. The table lists approximately 700,000 distinct CDR3 sequences, around 16% of them singletons. The source material was PBMCs from blood, sampled 11 to 12 days after vaccination. The receptor source for this set is a middle-aged man who received an inactivated influenza vaccine.

The gene calls are TRBV4-1 and TRBJ2-5, with D tentatively TRBD2 (5 bases). The germline gives CDR1 MGHRA, CDR2 YSYEKL. Deletions cut 5 bases from V and 3 bases from J, with 19 bases between. CDR3 size: 16 residues. Here the CDR3 DNA reads TGCGCCAGCAGCTCACCAGAGGGCAGAATAGAAGAGACCCAGTACTTC. This codes for CASSSPEGRIEETQYF.

The sample holds many counts of this clonotype. The V gene is TRBV12-3 or TRBV12-4, the J gene TRBJ2-1, with D maybe TRBD2 (5 bases). The V end lost 3 bases, the J end lost 7 bases, and 13 bases lay between the germline ends. This CDR3 spans 14 amino acids. CDR3 protein: CASSFAGVGNEQFF. CDR3 DNA: TGTGCCAGCAGTTTTGCCGGGGTGGGTAATGAGCAGTTCTTC.

This clonotype was seen ten or more times. The chain couples TRBV3-1 to TRBJ1-6; D not resolved. Germline loops: CDR1 LGHDT, CDR2 YNNKEL (reference sequence). The CDR3 contains 14 residues. Trimming left V 5 bases short and J 4 bases short, with 9 bases between. CDR3 bases: TGTGCCAGCAGCAAGTTACAGTATAATTCACCCCTCCACTTT. This translates into CASSKLQYNSPLHF.